This T cell receptor beta chain was obtained from a study of shared clonotypes between healthy human individuals. Study information: Each donor's CD4 naive and CD4 memory cells filled three plates apiece, CD8 naive two, and CD8 memory one.

The assay was immunoSEQ multiplex PCR, and TCRdb's table has in-frame clones only and misses some. This sample has 2.3 million or so clones; approximately 93% occur once, and the top ten carry 0.39%. The germline CDR1 and CDR2 sequences are SGHVS and FQNEAQ. V shed 2 bases and J shed 4 bases, with 12 bases lying between them. This CDR3 is 14 amino acids long. General study results and limits: Unshared clonotypes carried lower generation probabilities than those common to all four donors. Memory subsets generally showed smaller estimated richness than naive subsets did.

This clone was seen just once. Its antigen is undetermined. The sequencing sample was made of naive CD4+ T cells from PBMCs. This sample's subset: CD45RA+ positively selected. The chain uses TRBV7-8 and TRBJ2-7, with no clear D. This receptor was obtained from a man aged 18 to 30 in good health. Some clones in this sample may be carry-over from other donors' samples. The CDR3 bases are TGTGCCAGCAGCTTAATGGGGATCCCGTACGAGCAGTACTTC. This codes for CASSLMGIPYEQYF.